This entry concerns a single T cell receptor (beta chain). Its matching antigen is unknown. The sample comes from a study of T cells in Graves' hyperthyroidism and ophthalmopathy. Study-level results: Most thyroid clonotypes expanded above 0.001 were also detected in blood. Median prediction lead before ophthalmopathy onset was 6.5 months with the model.

The CDR3 is made up of 18 amino acids. J gave up 4 bases and V 1 base, and 13 bases lay outside the gene matches. Germline V gene sequence: CDR1 SEHNR, CDR2 FQNEAQ (reference sequence). Patients having uncontrolled infection, another autoimmune disease, pregnancy or lactation were not included. Every diagnosis used clinical symptoms, serum thyroxine and TRAb, thyroid ultrasound and orbital computed tomography. Researchers amplified the TCR beta CDR3 regions from RNA transcripts. Primed by the HTBI set, a first-round RT-PCR was run on the TCR CDR3. Each CDR3 protein is one row after TCRdb ran MiXCR on the multiplex PCR reads. The table records about 570,000 distinct CDR3 sequences, 40% to 55% of them present only once.

The TCR comes from an adult woman with Graves' disease, either hyperthyroidism or ophthalmopathy (not recorded which). V is TRBV7-9 and J is TRBJ2-5; 9 bases are shared with TRBD1. Source material: peripheral blood or thyroid tissue (not recorded which). CDR3 region: CASSLGSSRTGDGETQYF. Written as DNA, the CDR3 is TGTGCCAGCAGCTTAGGGAGTTCTCGGACAGGGGACGGAGAGACCCAGTACTTC.